The source of this T cell receptor (beta chain) is a study of shared clonotypes between healthy human individuals. Points from the study as a whole: What limited the represented genetic and exposure-history diversity was the small number of donors. With a handful of donors compared, roughly 5% of naive CD4 clonotypes were shared. Relative to their counterparts shared across all four donors, non-shared clonotypes exhibited diminished generation probabilities.

The data were produced by immunoSEQ multiplex PCR, yet TCRdb's version contains in-frame clones alone and is incomplete. The data hold more than 400,000 clones, with 90% to 97% observed a single time. Every contributor of samples was a Caucasian grown-up residing in Nashville, Tennessee. Of note for this clone: Its specificity is not known.

Deletions cut 4 bases from V and 4 bases from J, with 19 bases between. Looked up from germline, CDR1 is LNHDA and CDR2 is SQIVND (reference sequence). The CDR3 spans 16 residues. This clonotype was obtained from a woman aged 25 to 39 in good health. The specimen sequenced was naive CD4+ T cells sorted from blood. Subset denoted: CD45RA+ positively selected. The rearrangement joins TRBV19 to TRBJ1-2; a weak D match, TRBD1 (6 bases). CDR3 sequence reads: CASSTLGGEFFYGYTF. The CDR3 DNA follows: TGTGCCAGTAGTACCCTCGGGGGCGAATTCTTCTATGGCTACACCTTC.